This T cell receptor beta chain was sequenced during a study of OX40 agonist ivuxolimab in advanced cancers. Study overall: Partial response was recorded in three patients: one hepatocellular carcinoma and two cutaneous melanoma cases. Study results and caveats: Clonal expansion among partial responders at 0.1-3.0 mg/kg ranked near the lowest. Relative to CD4+, CD8+ T cells held more expanded clones on average.

Trimming stripped 4 bases from V and 3 bases from J, with 7 bases between. CDR3 size: 12 residues. CDR1 is SGHTA and CDR2 is FQGNSA in the germline V gene. To note about this clone: Its cognate antigen is unknown.

Clones were read by immunoSEQ multiplex PCR, and TCRdb kept only the in-frame ones, dropping some. The data show 60,000 to 80,000 clones, roughly 88% seen once. The source of this sequence is an adult with an advanced solid tumor such as melanoma, head and neck, liver or kidney cancer. Sequenced material: CD4+ or CD8+ T cells sorted from blood, taken in a trial of the OX40 agonist ivuxolimab. V usage is TRBV7-2 and J usage is TRBJ2-7, with D unresolved. The DNA for the CDR3 is TGTGCCAGCAGCTCCATAGGCTACGAGCAGTACTTC. Encoded protein: CASSSIGYEQYF.